This T cell receptor beta chain is drawn from a study of blood T cell repertoires in COVID-19. Across the study: Specimens from acute and convalescent COVID-19 originated in the United States, Italy and Spain. From T cells, B-cell-depleted T cells, or PBMCs came the material, which was cDNA or gDNA.

V lost 0 bases and J 4 bases, leaving 10 bases between the germline ends. CDR1 is SGHNT, CDR2 YYREEE, per germline (reference sequence). The CDR3 runs to 14 residues. In the study's own analysis: Nucleated cell number was recorded as an estimate derived from reference gene primer amplification. The method was immunoSEQ multiplex PCR; TCRdb's version includes in-frame clones alone and lacks a portion of them. The DNA gave D and trimming, while V, J and clone size come from that table. The data hold tens of thousands of clones, with about nine tenths observed a single time. Sequencing input: peripheral blood. The genes are TRBV5-4 and TRBJ2-5, with D possibly being TRBD2 (6 bases). The clonotype originates from a woman older than 75 with active or convalescent COVID-19. CDR3 sequence (DNA): TGTGCCAGCAGCTTGGGACGGGGAGGAGAGACCCAGTACTTC. Its protein is CASSLGRGGETQYF.